These T cell receptor beta chains were read from a single sample in a study of blood T cells in healthy people across ages. TCRdb independently ran MiXCR on the 5' RACE reads; one entry per CDR3 protein. The profile covers about 630,000 distinct CDR3 sequences, with roughly 21% appearing a single time and approximately 3.7% taken by the ten largest. Sequencing input: blood. Receptors originate from a man in his 70s in good health. CDR3s include the opening cysteine and the closing phenylalanine or tryptophan. The D gene is left open where the match is weak. Not every row has a clone size; where given, it reads once, few, many or a size class.

NA | TRBJ2-1 | TRBV13 | NA | CASSQKVGVANNEQFF | TGTGCCAGCAGTCAAAAAGTGGGGGTTGCAAACAATGAGCAGTTCTTC
NA | TRBJ2-7 | TRBV7-2 | TRBD1 | CASSAQGFYEQYF | TGTGCCAGCAGCGCACAGGGGTTCTACGAGCAGTACTTC
few | TRBJ2-5 | TRBV7-9 | NA | CASSQDNTQYF | TGTGCCAGCAGCCAGGACAACACCCAGTACTTC
NA | TRBJ2-5 | TRBV7-2 | TRBD1 | CASSVNQGAGKTQYF | TGTGCCAGCAGCGTAAACCAGGGGGCGGGAAAGACCCAGTACTTC
NA | TRBJ2-5 | TRBV7-2 | NA | CASSFIKLEETQYF | TGTGCCAGCAGCTTTATTAAGCTGGAAGAGACCCAGTACTTC
NA | TRBJ2-3 | TRBV29-1 | NA | CSVGSLASTDTQYF | TGCAGCGTTGGAAGTCTAGCGAGCACAGATACGCAGTATTTT
NA | TRBJ2-7 | TRBV11-2 | NA | CASSPHLWEPYEQYF | TGTGCCAGCAGCCCACATCTCTGGGAGCCCTACGAGCAGTACTTC
NA | TRBJ1-4 | TRBV7-9 | NA | CASTAAKNEKLFF | TGTGCCAGCACGGCAGCTAAAAATGAAAAACTGTTTTTT
NA | TRBJ2-1 | TRBV11-1 | NA | CASSLSRRTGTAGEQFF | TGTGCCAGCAGCTTATCTAGACGTACAGGGACCGCGGGTGAGCAGTTCTTC
NA | TRBJ1-4 | TRBV5-5 | TRBD1 | CASSAVRPGQPNEKLFF | TGTGCCAGCAGCGCCGTGCGCCCGGGACAGCCTAATGAAAAACTGTTTTTT
NA | TRBJ2-3 | TRBV20-1 | NA | CSATGPRGDTQYF | TGCAGTGCTACTGGACCTCGGGGAGATACGCAGTATTTT
many | TRBJ1-3 | TRBV20-1 | NA | CSASAQQGYGNTIYF | TGCAGTGCTAGTGCCCAGCAAGGTTACGGAAACACCATATATTTT
NA | TRBJ2-1 | TRBV7-8 | TRBD2 | CASSLRTSGIYNGQFF | TGTGCCAGCAGCTTAAGGACTAGCGGGATCTACAATGGGCAGTTCTTC
NA | TRBJ1-1 | TRBV19 | NA | CASSIPGTGEAFF | TGTGCCAGTAGTATCCCAGGGACGGGCGAAGCTTTCTTT
NA | TRBJ2-5 | TRBV9 | NA | CASSVDQGLETQYF | TGTGCCAGCAGCGTAGATCAGGGGCTAGAGACCCAGTACTTC
NA | TRBJ1-2 | TRBV9 | NA | CASSVEPRNPEGYTF | TGTGCCAGCAGCGTAGAACCCCGGAACCCAGAGGGCTACACCTTC
NA | TRBJ2-5 | TRBV11-1 | NA | CASTSAGQEETQYF | TGTGCCAGCACCTCAGCGGGACAGGAAGAGACCCAGTACTTC
NA | TRBJ2-5 | TRBV11-2 | NA | CASSRTSRETQYF | TGTGCCAGCAGCCGAACTAGTAGAGAGACCCAGTACTTC
NA | TRBJ2-5 | TRBV5-1 | TRBD1 | CASSLGPTGAETQYF | TGCGCCAGCAGCTTGGGGCCAACAGGGGCAGAGACCCAGTACTTC
NA | TRBJ2-3 | TRBV15 | NA | CATSRDKPGVTDTQYF | TGTGCCACCAGCAGGGACAAGCCTGGAGTCACAGATACGCAGTATTTT
NA | TRBJ2-1 | TRBV12-3/TRBV12-4 | NA | CASKAGFIEQFF | TGTGCCAGTAAGGCAGGGTTTATTGAGCAGTTCTTC
many | TRBJ2-7 | TRBV24-1 | NA | CATSDMIGYEQYF | TGTGCCACCAGTGACATGATCGGCTACGAGCAGTACTTC
few | TRBJ2-1 | TRBV20-1 | NA | CSARAVRGSYNEQFF | TGCAGTGCTAGGGCTGTTCGGGGCTCCTACAATGAGCAGTTCTTC
few | TRBJ1-2 | TRBV14 | NA | CASSQVPGLGGYTF | TGTGCCAGCAGCCAAGTTCCGGGCCTGGGAGGCTACACCTTC
few | TRBJ1-2 | TRBV5-6 | TRBD1 | CASSLLDRAHYGYTF | TGTGCCAGCAGCTTGCTCGACAGGGCTCACTATGGCTACACCTTC